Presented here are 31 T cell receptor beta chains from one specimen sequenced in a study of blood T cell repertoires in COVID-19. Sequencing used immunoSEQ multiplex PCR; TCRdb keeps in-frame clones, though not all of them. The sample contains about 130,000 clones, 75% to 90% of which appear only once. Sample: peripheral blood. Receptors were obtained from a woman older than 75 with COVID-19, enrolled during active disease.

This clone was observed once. The CDR3 DNA follows: TGTGCCAGTAGTAAACGGGGGGCGACCCCAGAGACCCAGTACTTC. It is translated as CASSKRGATPETQYF. The chain links TRBV19 to TRBJ2-5; D may be TRBD2 (7 bases). Deletions cut 4 bases from V and 4 bases from J, with 16 bases between. CDR3 length: 15 amino acids. CDR1 and CDR2 from the germline V gene are LNHDA and SQIVND (reference sequence).

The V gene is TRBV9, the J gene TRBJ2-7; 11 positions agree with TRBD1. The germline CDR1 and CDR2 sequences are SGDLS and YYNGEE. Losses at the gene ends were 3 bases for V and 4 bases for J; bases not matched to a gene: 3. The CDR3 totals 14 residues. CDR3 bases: TGTGCCAGCAGCGCCCGGGACAGGGGGTACGAGCAGTACTTC. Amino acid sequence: CASSARDRGYEQYF.

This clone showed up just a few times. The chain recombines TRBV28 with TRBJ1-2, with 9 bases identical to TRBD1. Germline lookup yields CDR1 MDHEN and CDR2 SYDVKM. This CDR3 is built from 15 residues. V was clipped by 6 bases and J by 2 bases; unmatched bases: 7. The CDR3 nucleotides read TGTGCCAGCAGCTCTCCCGGGACAGGGAACTATGGCTACACCTTC. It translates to CASSSPGTGNYGYTF.

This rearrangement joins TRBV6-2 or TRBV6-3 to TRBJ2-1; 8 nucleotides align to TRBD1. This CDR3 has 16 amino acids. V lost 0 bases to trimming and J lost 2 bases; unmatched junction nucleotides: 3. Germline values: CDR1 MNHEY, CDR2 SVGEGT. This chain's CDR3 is CASSYSEDRAYNEQFF. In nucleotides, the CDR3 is TGTGCCAGCAGTTACTCCGAGGACAGGGCCTACAATGAGCAGTTCTTC.

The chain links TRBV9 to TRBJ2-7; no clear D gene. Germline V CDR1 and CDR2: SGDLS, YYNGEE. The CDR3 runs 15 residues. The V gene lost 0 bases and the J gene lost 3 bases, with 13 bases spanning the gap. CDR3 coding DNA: TGTGCCAGCAGCGTAGCGTATAGTACAGACTACGAGCAGTACTTC. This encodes CASSVAYSTDYEQYF.

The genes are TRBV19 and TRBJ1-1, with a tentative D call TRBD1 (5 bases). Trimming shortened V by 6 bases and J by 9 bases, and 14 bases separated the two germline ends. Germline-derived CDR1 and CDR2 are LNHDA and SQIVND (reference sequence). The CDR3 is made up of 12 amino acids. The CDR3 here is CASRRREDKAFF. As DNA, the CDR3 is TGTGCCAGTAGGCGCAGGGAAGATAAAGCTTTCTTT.

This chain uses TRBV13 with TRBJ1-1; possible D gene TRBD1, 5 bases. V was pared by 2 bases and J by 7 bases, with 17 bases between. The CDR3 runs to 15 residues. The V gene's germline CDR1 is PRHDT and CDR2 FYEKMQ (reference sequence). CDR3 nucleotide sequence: TGTGCCAGCAGCTTACCTCAAGGGGCCATAAATGAAGCTTTCTTT. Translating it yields CASSLPQGAINEAFF.

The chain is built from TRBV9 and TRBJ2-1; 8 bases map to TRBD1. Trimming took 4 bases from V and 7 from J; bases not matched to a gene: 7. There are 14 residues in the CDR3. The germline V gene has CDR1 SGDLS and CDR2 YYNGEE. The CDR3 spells CASSTDRGWNEQFF. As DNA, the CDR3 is TGTGCCAGCAGCACCGACAGGGGTTGGAATGAGCAGTTCTTC. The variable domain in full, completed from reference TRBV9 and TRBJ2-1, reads DSGVTQTPKHLITATGQRVTLRCSPRSGDLSVYWYQQSLDQGLQFLIQYYNGEERAKGNILERFSAQQFPDLHSELNLSSLELGDSALYFCASSTDRGWNEQFFGPGTRLTVL.

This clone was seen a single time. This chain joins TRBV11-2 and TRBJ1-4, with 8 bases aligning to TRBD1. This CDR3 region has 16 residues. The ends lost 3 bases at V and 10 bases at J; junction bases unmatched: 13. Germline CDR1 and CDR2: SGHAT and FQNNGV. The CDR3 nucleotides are TGTGCCAGCAGCTTCCCAACAGGACAGGGTGGTGTAAAACTGTTTTTT. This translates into CASSFPTGQGGVKLFF. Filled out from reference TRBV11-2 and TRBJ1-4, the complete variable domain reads EAGVAQSPRYKIIEKRQSVAFWCNPISGHATLYWYQQILGQGPKLLIQFQNNGVVDDSQLPKDRFSAERLKGVDSTLKIQPAKLEDSAVYLCASSFPTGQGGVKLFFGSGTQLSVL.

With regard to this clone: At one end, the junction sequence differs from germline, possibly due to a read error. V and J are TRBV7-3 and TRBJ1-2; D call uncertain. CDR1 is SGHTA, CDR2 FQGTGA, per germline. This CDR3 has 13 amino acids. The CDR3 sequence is CASSRSDEGPISF. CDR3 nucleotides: TGTGCCAGCAGCCGCAGTGATGAGGGCCCTATCTCCTTC.

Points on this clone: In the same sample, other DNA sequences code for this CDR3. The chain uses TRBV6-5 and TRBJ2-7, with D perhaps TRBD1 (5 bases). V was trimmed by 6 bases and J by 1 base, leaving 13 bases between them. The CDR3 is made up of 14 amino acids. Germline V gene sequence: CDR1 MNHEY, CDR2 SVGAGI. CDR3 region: CASSHRGKSYEQYF. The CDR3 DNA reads TGTGCCAGCAGCCATAGGGGTAAATCCTACGAGCAGTACTTC.

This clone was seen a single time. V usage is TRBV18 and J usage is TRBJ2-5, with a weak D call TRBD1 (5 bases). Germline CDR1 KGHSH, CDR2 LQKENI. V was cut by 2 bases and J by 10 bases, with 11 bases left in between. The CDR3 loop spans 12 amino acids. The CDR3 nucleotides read TGTGCCAGCTCACCAGGGTTAGGGGACCAGTACTTC. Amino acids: CASSPGLGDQYF.

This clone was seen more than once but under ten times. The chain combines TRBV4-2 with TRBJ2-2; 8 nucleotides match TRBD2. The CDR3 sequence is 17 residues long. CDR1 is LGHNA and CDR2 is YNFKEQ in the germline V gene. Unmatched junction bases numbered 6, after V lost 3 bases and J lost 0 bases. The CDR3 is CASSQALAATNTGELFF. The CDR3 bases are TGTGCCAGCAGCCAGGCACTAGCGGCAACGAACACCGGGGAGCTGTTTTTT.

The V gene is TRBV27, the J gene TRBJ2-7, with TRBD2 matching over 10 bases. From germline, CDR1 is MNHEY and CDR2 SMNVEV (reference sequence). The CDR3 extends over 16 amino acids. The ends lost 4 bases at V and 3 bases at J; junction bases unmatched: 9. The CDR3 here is CASSYTSSGRGYEQYF. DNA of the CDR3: TGTGCCAGCAGTTACACGTCTAGCGGGAGAGGCTACGAGCAGTACTTC.

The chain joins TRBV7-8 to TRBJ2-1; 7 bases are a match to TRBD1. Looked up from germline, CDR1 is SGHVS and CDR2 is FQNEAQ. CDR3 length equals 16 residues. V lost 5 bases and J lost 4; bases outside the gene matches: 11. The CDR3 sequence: CASSAKIGTVYNEQFF. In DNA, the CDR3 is TGTGCCAGCAGCGCGAAAATTGGGACAGTTTACAATGAGCAGTTCTTC.

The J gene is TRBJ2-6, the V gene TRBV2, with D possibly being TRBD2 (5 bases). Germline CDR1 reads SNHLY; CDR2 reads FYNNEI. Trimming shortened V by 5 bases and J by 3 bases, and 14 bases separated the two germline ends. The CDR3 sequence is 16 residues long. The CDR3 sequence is CASSRSTGGGANVLTF. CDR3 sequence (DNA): TGTGCCAGCAGTCGGAGTACTGGAGGTGGGGCCAACGTCCTGACTTTC.

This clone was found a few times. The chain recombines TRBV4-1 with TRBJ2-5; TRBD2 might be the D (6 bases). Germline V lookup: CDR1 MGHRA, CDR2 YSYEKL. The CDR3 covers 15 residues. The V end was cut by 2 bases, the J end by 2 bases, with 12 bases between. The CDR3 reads CASSQPGTLQETQYF. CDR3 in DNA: TGCGCCAGCAGCCAACCCGGGACTCTGCAAGAGACCCAGTACTTC.

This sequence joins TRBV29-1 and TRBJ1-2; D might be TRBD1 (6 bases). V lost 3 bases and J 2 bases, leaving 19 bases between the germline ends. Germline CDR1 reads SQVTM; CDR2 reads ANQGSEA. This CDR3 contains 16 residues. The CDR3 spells CSVDKARGGGNYGYTF. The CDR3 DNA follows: TGCAGCGTTGACAAGGCCAGGGGAGGGGGAAACTATGGCTACACCTTC.

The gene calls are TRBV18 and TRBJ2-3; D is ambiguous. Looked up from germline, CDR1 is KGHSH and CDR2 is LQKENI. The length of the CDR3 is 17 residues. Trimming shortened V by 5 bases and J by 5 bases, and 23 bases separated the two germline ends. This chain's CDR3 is CASSKKVLTSPLDTQYF. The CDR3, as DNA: TGTGCCAGCTCAAAGAAGGTGTTGACAAGCCCCCTAGATACGCAGTATTTT.

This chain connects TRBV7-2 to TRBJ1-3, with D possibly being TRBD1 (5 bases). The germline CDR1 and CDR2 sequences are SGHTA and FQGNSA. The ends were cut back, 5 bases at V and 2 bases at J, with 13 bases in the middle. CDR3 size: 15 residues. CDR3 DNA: TGTGCCAGCAGCCCCCGGACATATACTGGAAACACCATATATTTT. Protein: CASSPRTYTGNTIYF. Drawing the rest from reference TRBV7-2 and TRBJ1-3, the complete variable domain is GAGVSQSPSNKVTEKGKDVELRCDPISGHTALYWYRQSLGQGLEFLIYFQGNSAPDKSGLPSDRFSAERTGGSVSTLTIQRTQQEDSAVYLCASSPRTYTGNTIYFGEGSWLTVV.

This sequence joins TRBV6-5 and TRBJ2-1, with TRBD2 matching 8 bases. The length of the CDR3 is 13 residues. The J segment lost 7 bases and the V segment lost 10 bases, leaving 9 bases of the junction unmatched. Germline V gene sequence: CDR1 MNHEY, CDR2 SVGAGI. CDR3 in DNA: TGTGCCACAATCGGGGGGGGGATAAATGAGCAGTTCTTC. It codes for CATIGGGINEQFF.

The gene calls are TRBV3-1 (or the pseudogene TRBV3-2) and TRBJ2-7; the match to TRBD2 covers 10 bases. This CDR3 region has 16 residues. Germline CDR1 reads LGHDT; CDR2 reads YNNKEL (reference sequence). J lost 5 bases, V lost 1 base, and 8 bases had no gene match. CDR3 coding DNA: TGTGCCAGCAGCCAAGCCTTGTCTCTAGCGGGAGACGAGCAGTACTTC. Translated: CASSQALSLAGDEQYF.

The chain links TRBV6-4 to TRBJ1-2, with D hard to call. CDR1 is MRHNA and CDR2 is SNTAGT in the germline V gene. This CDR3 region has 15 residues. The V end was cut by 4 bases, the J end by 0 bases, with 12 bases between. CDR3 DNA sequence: TGTGCCAGCAGTGCGGACTTTAGTTCTAACTATGGCTACACCTTC. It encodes CASSADFSSNYGYTF.

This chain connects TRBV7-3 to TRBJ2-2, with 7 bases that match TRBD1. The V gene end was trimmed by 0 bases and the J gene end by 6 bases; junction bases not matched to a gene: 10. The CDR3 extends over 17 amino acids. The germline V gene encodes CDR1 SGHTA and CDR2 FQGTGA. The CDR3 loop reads CASSLTRTGQEPGELFF. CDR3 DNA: TGTGCCAGCAGCTTAACGAGGACAGGACAAGAACCCGGGGAGCTGTTTTTT.

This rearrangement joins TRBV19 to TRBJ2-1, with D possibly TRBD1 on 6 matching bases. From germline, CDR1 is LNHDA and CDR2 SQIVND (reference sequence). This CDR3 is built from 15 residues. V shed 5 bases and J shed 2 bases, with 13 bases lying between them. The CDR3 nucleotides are TGTGCCAGTAGTGTAAGACAGGCCGCCTACAATGAGCAGTTCTTC. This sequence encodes CASSVRQAAYNEQFF.

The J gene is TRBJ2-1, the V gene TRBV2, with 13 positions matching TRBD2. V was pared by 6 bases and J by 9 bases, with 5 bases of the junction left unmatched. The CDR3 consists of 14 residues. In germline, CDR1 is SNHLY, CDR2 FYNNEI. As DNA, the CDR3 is TGTGCCAGCAGAGGACTAGCGGGAGTTGGTGAGCAGTTCTTC. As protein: CASRGLAGVGEQFF. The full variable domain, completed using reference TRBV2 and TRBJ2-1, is EPEVTQTPSHQVTQMGQEVILRCVPISNHLYFYWYRQILGQKVEFLVSFYNNEISEKSEIFDDQFSVERPDGSNFTLKIRSTKLEDSAMYFCASRGLAGVGEQFFGPGTRLTVL.

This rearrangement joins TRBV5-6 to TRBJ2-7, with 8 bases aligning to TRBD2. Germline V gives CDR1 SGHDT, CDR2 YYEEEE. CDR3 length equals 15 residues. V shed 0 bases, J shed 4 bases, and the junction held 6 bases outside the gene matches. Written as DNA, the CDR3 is TGTGCCAGCAGCTTGGTCAGCGGGAGTCTATACGAGCAGTACTTC. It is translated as CASSLVSGSLYEQYF.

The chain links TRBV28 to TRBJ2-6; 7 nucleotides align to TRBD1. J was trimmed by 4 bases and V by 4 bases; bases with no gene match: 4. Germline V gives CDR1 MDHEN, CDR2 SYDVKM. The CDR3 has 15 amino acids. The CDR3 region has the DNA TGTGCCAGCAGTTCGACAGGGTTAGGGGCCAACGTCCTGACTTTC. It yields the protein CASSSTGLGANVLTF.

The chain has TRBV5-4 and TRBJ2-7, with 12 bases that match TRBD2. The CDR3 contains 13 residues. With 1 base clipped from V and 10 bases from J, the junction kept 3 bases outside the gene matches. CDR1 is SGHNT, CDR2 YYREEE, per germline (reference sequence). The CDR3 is CASSLRTSGNQYF. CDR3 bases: TGTGCCAGCAGCTTGAGGACTAGCGGGAACCAGTACTTC.

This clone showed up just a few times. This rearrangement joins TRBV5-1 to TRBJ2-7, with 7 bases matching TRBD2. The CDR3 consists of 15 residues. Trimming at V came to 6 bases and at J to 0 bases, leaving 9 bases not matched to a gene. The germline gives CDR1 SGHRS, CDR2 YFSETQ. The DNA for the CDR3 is TGCGCCAGCATGTACGGGATAGCGGGCTCCTACGAGCAGTACTTC. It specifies CASMYGIAGSYEQYF.

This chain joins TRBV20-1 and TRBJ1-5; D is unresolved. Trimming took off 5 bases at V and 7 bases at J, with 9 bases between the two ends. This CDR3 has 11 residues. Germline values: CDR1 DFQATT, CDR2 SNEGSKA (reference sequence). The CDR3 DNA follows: TGCAGTGCTTCAATTTCCCAGCCCCAGCATTTT. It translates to CSASISQPQHF.